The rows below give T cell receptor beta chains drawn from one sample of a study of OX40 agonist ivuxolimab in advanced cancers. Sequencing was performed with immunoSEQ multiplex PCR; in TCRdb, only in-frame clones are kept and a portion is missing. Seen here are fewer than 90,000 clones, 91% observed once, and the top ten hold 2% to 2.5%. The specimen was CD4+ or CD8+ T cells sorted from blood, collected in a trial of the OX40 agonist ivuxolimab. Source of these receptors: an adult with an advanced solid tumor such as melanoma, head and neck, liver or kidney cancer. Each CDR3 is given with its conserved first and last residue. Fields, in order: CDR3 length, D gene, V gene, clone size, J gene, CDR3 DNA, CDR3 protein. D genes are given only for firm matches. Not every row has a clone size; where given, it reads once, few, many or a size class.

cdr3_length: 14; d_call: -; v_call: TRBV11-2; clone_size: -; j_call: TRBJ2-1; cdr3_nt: TGTGCCAGCAGCTTCGACTGGGCCTACAATGAGCAGTTCTTC; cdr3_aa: CASSFDWAYNEQFF
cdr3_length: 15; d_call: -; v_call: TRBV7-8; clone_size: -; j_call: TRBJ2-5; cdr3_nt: TGTGCCAGCAGCCAGATGGTGATAGGGGGAGGTTCCCAGTACTTC; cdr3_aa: CASSQMVIGGGSQYF
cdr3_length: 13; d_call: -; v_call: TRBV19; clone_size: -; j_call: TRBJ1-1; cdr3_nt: TGTGCCAGTAGGCCCAGGGGACACACTGAAGCTTTCTTT; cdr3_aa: CASRPRGHTEAFF
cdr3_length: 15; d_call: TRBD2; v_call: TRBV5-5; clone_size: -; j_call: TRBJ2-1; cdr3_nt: TGTGCCAGCAGCTTCAGCGGGATGGTTTACAATGAGCAGTTCTTC; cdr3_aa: CASSFSGMVYNEQFF
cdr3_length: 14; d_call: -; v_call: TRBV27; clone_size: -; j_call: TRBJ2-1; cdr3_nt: TGTGCCAGCAGTTATTGGGCGAACAACAATGAGCAGTTCTTC; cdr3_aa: CASSYWANNNEQFF
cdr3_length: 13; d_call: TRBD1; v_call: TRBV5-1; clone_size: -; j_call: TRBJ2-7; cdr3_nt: TGTGCCAGCAGCTCCGGGACAGTCGACGAGCAGTACTTC; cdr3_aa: CASSSGTVDEQYF
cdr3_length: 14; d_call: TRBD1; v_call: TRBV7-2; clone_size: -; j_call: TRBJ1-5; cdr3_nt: TGTGCCAGCAGTTCCGGGACAGGGAATCAGCCCCAGCATTTT; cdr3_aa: CASSSGTGNQPQHF
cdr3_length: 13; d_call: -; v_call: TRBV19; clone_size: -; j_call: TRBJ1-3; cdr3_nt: TGTGCCACCTCACAGGCCCCAAGTGGCACCATATATTTT; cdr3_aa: CATSQAPSGTIYF
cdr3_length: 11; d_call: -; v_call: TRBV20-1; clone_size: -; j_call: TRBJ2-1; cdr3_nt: TGCAGTGCTCGAACCGACGGGGAGCAGTTCTTC; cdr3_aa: CSARTDGEQFF
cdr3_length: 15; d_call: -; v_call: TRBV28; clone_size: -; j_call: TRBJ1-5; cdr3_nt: TGTGCCAGCAGACCTGCAGGGGATAGCAATCAGCCCCAGCATTTT; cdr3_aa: CASRPAGDSNQPQHF
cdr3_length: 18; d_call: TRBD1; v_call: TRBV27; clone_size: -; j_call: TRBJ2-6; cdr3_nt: TGTGCCAGCAGCCCCGGGACAGGGGGTGGCTCTGGGGCCAACGTCCTGACTTTC; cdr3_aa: CASSPGTGGGSGANVLTF
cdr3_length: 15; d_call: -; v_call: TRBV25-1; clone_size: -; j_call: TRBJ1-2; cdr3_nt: TGTGCCAGCAAGGGGTCGGTAGTGGCAGGCGCCGGCTACACCTTC; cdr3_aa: CASKGSVVAGAGYTF
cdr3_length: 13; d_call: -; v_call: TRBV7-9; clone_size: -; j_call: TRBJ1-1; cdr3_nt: TGTGCCAGCAGCTTAGACAGCAACACTGAAGCTTTCTTT; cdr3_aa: CASSLDSNTEAFF
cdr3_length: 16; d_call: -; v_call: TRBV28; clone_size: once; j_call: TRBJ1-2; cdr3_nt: TGTGCCAGCAGTTCACGCCCAGGTAGGGGACACTATGGCTACACCTTC; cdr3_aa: CASSSRPGRGHYGYTF
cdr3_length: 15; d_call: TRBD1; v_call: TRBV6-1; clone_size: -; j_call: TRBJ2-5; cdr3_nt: TGTGCCAGCAGAGAGACAGGGGGTTCTTATGAGACCCAGTACTTC; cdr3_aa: CASRETGGSYETQYF
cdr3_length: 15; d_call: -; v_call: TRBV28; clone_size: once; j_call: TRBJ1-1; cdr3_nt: TGTGCCAGCAGTAATATACCACAGCTGAACACTGAAGCTTTCTTT; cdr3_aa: CASSNIPQLNTEAFF
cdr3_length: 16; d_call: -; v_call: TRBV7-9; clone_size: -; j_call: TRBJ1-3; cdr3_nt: TGTGCCAGCAGCTTCTCAGGGGAGAGCTCTGGAAACACCATATATTTT; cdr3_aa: CASSFSGESSGNTIYF
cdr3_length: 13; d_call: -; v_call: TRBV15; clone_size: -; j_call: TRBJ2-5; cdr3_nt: TGTGCCACCAGCAGAAGACAGGCCCGGGGCCAGTACTTC; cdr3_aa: CATSRRQARGQYF
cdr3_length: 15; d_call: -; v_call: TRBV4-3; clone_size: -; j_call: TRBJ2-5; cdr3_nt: TGCGCCAGCAGCCAAGTACTAGCTGGCCAAGAGACCCAGTACTTC; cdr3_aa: CASSQVLAGQETQYF
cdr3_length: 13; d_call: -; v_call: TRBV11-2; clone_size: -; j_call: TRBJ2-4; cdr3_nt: TGTGCCAGCAGCCTGGGGCTAAAAAACATTCAGTACTTC; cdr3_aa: CASSLGLKNIQYF
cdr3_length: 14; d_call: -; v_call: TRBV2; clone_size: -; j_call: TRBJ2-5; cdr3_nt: TGTGCCAGCAGTGCGGGTCAGGGTATACAGACCCAGTACTTC; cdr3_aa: CASSAGQGIQTQYF
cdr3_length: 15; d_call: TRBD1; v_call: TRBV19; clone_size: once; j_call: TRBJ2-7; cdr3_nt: TGTGCCAGTAGTCCCTGGACAGGGGGATCCTACGAGCAGTACTTC; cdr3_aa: CASSPWTGGSYEQYF
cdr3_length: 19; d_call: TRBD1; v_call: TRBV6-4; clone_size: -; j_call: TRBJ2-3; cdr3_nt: TGTGCCAGCCTGTGTTTCGCGGAGTCCCAGGGGGATGGCACAGATACGCAGTATTTT; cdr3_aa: CASLCFAESQGDGTDTQYF
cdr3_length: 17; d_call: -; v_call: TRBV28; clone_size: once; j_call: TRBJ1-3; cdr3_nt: TGTGCCAGCAGTTCAGTCCTCCAGTCAAGCTCTGGAAACACCATATATTTT; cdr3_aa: CASSSVLQSSSGNTIYF
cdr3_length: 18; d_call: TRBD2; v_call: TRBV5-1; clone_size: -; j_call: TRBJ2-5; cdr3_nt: TGCGCCAGCAGCTTGGGGACTAGCGGGCGCTCGGTCGAGGAGACCCAGTACTTC; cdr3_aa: CASSLGTSGRSVEETQYF
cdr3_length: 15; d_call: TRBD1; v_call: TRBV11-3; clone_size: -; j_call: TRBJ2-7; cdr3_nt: TGTGCCAGCAGCACCGGGACAGCCCTTTCCTACGAGCAGTACTTC; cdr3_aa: CASSTGTALSYEQYF
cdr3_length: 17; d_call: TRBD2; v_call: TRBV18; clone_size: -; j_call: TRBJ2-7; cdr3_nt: TGTGCCAGCTCACCACCGGGGAGAGCGGGAGTAGTCCACGAGCAGTACTTC; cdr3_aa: CASSPPGRAGVVHEQYF
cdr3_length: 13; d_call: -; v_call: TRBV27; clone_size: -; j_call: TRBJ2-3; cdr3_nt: TGTGCCAGCAGTCCCTTACTCCCGGATACGCAGTATTTT; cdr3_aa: CASSPLLPDTQYF
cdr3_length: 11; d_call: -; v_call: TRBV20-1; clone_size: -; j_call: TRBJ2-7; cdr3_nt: TGCAGTGCTAGAGCAGGAGGGCAGCAGTACTTC; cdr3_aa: CSARAGGQQYF
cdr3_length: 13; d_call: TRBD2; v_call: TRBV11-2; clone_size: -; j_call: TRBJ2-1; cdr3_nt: TGTGCCAGCAGCCGGAGGCTAGCGGGAGGACCGTTCTTC; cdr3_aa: CASSRRLAGGPFF
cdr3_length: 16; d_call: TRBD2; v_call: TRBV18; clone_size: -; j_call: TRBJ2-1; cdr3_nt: TGTGCCAGCTCACCAGCTAGCGGGAGAGGATACAATGAGCAGTTCTTC; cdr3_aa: CASSPASGRGYNEQFF